This T cell receptor beta chain was retrieved from a study of T cell responses to AZD1222 COVID-19 vaccine. Using immunoSEQ multiplex PCR, the repertoire was profiled, and TCRdb retains in-frame clones only, with some absent. The sample shows approximately 150,000 clones, 89% of them seen only once. Findings and limits, study-wide: Receipt of two AZD1222 doses was followed by a rise in Spike-specific TCR breadth and depth. White British people made up most donors, females outnumbered males, and clonal diversity was possibly underestimated.

The germline V gene encodes CDR1 GTSNPN and CDR2 SVGIG (reference sequence). CDR3 size: 14 residues. J lost 1 base, V lost 1 base, and 2 bases had no gene match. This clone was observed a single time. The antigen is unknown. The chain uses TRBV30 and TRBJ1-1; 8 bases map to TRBD1. The sequence derives from an adult who received the AZD1222 COVID-19 vaccine. The source was peripheral blood, collected 28 days after the second AZD1222 dose. The CDR3 region has the DNA TGTGCCTGGAGTGCACAGGGGGGGAACACTGAAGCTTTCTTT. Translated: CAWSAQGGNTEAFF.